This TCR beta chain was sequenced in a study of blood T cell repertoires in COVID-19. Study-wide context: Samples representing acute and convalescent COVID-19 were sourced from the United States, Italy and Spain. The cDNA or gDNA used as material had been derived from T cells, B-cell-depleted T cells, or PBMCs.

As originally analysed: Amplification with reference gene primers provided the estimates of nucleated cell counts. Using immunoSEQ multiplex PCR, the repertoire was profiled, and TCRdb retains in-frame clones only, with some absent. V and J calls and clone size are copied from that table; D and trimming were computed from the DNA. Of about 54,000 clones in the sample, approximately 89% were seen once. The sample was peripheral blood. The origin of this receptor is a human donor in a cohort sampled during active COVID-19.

CDR3 amino acids: CASSPSSRTYEQYF. CDR3 DNA sequence: TGTGCCAGCAGCCCCTCCTCCAGGACCTACGAGCAGTACTTC. V gene TRBV5-5 combines with J gene TRBJ2-7; D call uncertain. The V gene lost 4 bases and the J gene lost 2 bases, with 13 bases spanning the gap. This CDR3 contains 14 residues. In germline, CDR1 is SGHKS, CDR2 YYEKEE (reference sequence).